This TCR beta chain appears in the sequencing data of a study of cytomegalovirus exposure and HLA in healthy donors. Findings of the study overall: Another analysis was done later, and it associated around 16,000 TCR beta sequences with HLA alleles at 0.05 false discovery rate.

This clone was observed a handful of times. No antigen is known for it. The sample carries other DNA sequences with the same CDR3. V was clipped by 3 bases and J by 2 bases; unmatched bases: 0. The CDR3 extends over 15 amino acids. Germline CDR1 LNHDA, CDR2 SQIVND (reference sequence). With 60 Vbeta and 13 Jbeta primers, the PCR was carried out. Sequencing used immunoSEQ multiplex PCR; TCRdb keeps in-frame clones, though not all of them. The sample includes about 52,000 clones, more than 65% of them seen just once. The sequence derives from a woman aged 50 to 65 in good health and CMV-seronegative. The sample taken for sequencing was PBMCs. The rearrangement uses TRBV19 and TRBJ2-5, with 13 positions matching TRBD2. The CDR3 protein is CASSMTSGGQETQYF. CDR3 nucleotides: TGTGCCAGTAGTATGACTAGCGGGGGGCAAGAGACCCAGTACTTC.